This section outlines one TCR beta chain sequence together with its context. Seattle patients were enrolled while actively infected and followed longitudinally. In the original processing: Amplification of reference gene primers was used by the study to estimate nucleated cell counts. Assay: immunoSEQ multiplex PCR; the TCRdb copy retains only in-frame clones and omits some. V, J and clone size derive from that table, while D and trimming were established from the DNA sequence. The repertoire holds 200,000 or so clones, with over 75% as singletons. The sample is drawn from a study of blood T cell repertoires in COVID-19. Study as a whole: In each case, the material was cDNA or gDNA derived from T cells, B-cell-depleted T cells, or PBMCs.

This CDR3 region has 18 residues. The germline V gene has CDR1 SGDLS and CDR2 YYNGEE. Trimming removed 6 bases from V and 1 base from J; junction bases left unmatched: 12. This TCR came from a man aged 45 to 65 with COVID-19, enrolled during active disease. V usage is TRBV9 and J usage is TRBJ2-7; the match to TRBD2 covers 14 bases. The sample consisted of peripheral blood. CDR3 bases: TGTGCCAGCACGGGAGCCGGGACTAGCGGGAGAAGGTCCTACGAGCAGTACTTC. This sequence encodes CASTGAGTSGRRSYEQYF.